This T cell receptor (beta chain) was obtained from a study of T cells in Graves' hyperthyroidism and ophthalmopathy (dated by TCRdb to between 2019 and 2020). Notes on the research overall: Peripheral blood was sampled at the time of initial diagnosis, prior to any treatment. In about 6 Graves' hyperthyroidism patients, the study also compared T-cell repertoires from thyroid tissue with T-cell repertoires from blood. An independent validation cohort of some 18 hyperthyroidism patients and 17 patients who later progressed to ophthalmopathy tested prospective prediction of ophthalmopathy. Once sampling was done, hyperthyroidism patients were given methimazole at a starting dose of 30 mg daily, whereas ophthalmopathy patients were given high-dose intravenous methylprednisolone. The 100 discovery patients were randomly split 7:3 into training and test sets. According to the paper, TCR Vbeta CDR3 sequencing was carried out on some 130 peripheral blood samples, which came from fewer than 50 ophthalmopathy, under 80 hyperthyroidism and 17 progressor patients. To identify distinguishing TCR V-J signatures, a discovery cohort of around 100 patients was used, comprising under 45 with Graves' ophthalmopathy and 55 to 65 with stable Graves' hyperthyroidism. Results the study describes overall, beyond this receptor: A model built on a 13 V-J signature distinguished ophthalmopathy from stable hyperthyroidism, reaching roughly 88% sensitivity and about 81% specificity in cross-validation and 80%/75% in testing. Most expanded thyroid clonotypes (frequency above 0.001) were also detected in blood, a finding suggesting that blood repertoires may reflect thyroid immune responses. In validation, the model predicted progression to ophthalmopathy a median of about 6 months before onset, with approximately 70% sensitivity and about 75% specificity. No statistical method was used to fix the sample size in advance, and group allocation was not hidden from the investigators.

In the ophthalmopathy patients, disease was moderately to severely active, with a Clinical Activity Score of 3 or more, a NOSPECS grade of 4 or more, and a duration of less than 3 months. Exclusion was applied to patients with uncontrolled infections, other autoimmune diseases, pregnancy or lactation. Diagnoses were based on clinical symptoms, serum thyroxine and TRAb, thyroid ultrasound and orbital computed tomography. Ficoll-Paque density gradient centrifugation was used to isolate PBMCs from 8.5 to 10 ml of fresh peripheral blood. Total RNA was extracted using Trizol reagent, and RNA quality was assessed on an Agilent 2100 Bioanalyzer. CDR1 LNHDA and CDR2 SQIVND are derived from the germline V gene (reference sequence). The CDR3, from cysteine to phenylalanine, totals 18 residues. This entry keeps only the CDR3 DNA: 54 bases, framed from base 1. Trimming takes 4 bases off V and 2 bases off J; junction bases not matched to a gene: 13.

This clonotype was found many times. The clone's antigen remains unknown. The record has no base qualities; no much larger clone is one base away. TCR beta CDR3 regions were amplified from RNA transcripts. For the first round of RT-PCR on the TCR CDR3, the HTBI primer set was used together with the Qiagen OneStep RT-PCR kit. Libraries were constructed in a second round of multiplex PCR, after which size selection and purification were performed. Libraries were sequenced paired-end with 100 bp reads on an Illumina HiSeq2000. Regarding the original processing steps: Raw data were processed with SOAPnuke, discarding reads with adapters, uncalled bases, mean Phred below 15, or no exact constant-primer or identifier match. COPE v1.2.5 was used to merge the high-quality paired reads, and each unique nucleotide sequence was defined as a clonotype. MiTCR v1.1 was used to align clonotypes to the IMGT TRBV, TRBD and TRBJ reference segments. Only V-J combinations with frequency above 0.0001, covering approximately 99% of repertoires, were analysed. A TCS score was defined as the ratio of F50 (clonal expansion) to E x V (chaos), with BLOSUM62-based TCRdist applied between CDR3 peptides within each V-J. Welch's t-statistics and random forest reduced fewer than 600 V-J features to 13, which were used in a naive Bayes classifier (R e1071). In-frame beta chains were kept once TCRdb had trimmed the public reads at Q25 with fastp and called clones with MiXCR. One record per CDR3 amino acid sequence lists the most common genes and DNA. The V and J calls follow TCRdb's processing rather than the paper's. The sample table shows approximately 380,000 distinct CDR3 sequences, and less than 20% are seen once. The leading ten clones occupy 40% to 45% of the sample.

Sample: blood. This clonotype was sampled from a man in his late teens or twenties with Graves' ophthalmopathy. The V gene is TRBV19 and the J gene is TRBJ1-5, and 8 junctional nucleotides match TRBD1. The DNA sequence is given as TGTGCCAGTAGTACCGGGCATCAGGGGGCGATCCGCAATCAGCCCCAGCATTTT. Translation gives CASSTGHQGAIRNQPQHF. With the rest looked up from the reference TRBV19 and TRBJ1-5 genes rather than sequenced, the full variable domain is DGGITQSPKYLFRKEGQNVTLSCEQNLNHDAMYWYRQDPGQGLRLIYYSQIVNDFQKGDIAEGYSVSREKKESFPLTVTSAQKNPTAFYLCASSTGHQGAIRNQPQHFGDGTRLSIL.